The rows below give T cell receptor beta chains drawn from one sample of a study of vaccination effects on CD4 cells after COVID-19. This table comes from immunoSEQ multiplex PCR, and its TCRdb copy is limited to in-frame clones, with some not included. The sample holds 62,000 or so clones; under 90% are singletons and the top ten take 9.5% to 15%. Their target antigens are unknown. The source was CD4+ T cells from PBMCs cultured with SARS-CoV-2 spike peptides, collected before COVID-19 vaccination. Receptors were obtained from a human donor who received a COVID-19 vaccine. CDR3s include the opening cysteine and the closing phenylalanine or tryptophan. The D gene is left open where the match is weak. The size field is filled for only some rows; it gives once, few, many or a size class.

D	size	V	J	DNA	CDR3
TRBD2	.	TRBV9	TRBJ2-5	TGTGCCAGCAGCGGCGGGGGGGCTCAAGAGACCCAGTACTTC	CASSGGGAQETQYF
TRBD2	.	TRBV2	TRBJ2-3	TGTGCCAGCAGTTTGCAGGGAGGGAGCACAGATACGCAGTATTTT	CASSLQGGSTDTQYF
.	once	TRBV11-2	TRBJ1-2	TGTGCCAGCAGCCCGACAGCGCATACGTATGGCTACACCTTC	CASSPTAHTYGYTF
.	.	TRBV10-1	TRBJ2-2	TGCGCCAGCAGTGACCAGCCGCCACAGATCACCGGGGAGCTGTTTTTT	CASSDQPPQITGELFF
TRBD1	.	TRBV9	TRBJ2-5	TGTGCCAGCAGCGTAAGGGACAGGGGGCCAACCCAGTACTTC	CASSVRDRGPTQYF
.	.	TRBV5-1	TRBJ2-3	TGCGCCAGCAGCTTGGGTGGTGCATTAGCGGATACGCAGTATTTT	CASSLGGALADTQYF
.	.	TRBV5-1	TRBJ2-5	TGCGCCAGCAGCTTGGACAGAAAAGAGACCCAGTACTTC	CASSLDRKETQYF
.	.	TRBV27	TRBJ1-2	TGTGCCAGCAGCCGAGGATTCACGGGGACCTATGGCTACACCTTC	CASSRGFTGTYGYTF
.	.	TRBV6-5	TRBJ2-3	TGTGCCAGCACAAAGGGGGGTTCCACAGATACGCAGTATTTT	CASTKGGSTDTQYF
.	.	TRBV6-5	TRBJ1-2	TGTGCCAGCACCCAATATCGGACGGACTATGGCTACACCTTC	CASTQYRTDYGYTF
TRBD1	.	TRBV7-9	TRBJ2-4	TGTGCCAGCAGCCCTCGTCAGGGACAGGGGAAAAACATTCAGTACTTC	CASSPRQGQGKNIQYF
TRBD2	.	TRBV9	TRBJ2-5	TGTGCCAGCAGCTCGGGGGGTTTGCGGGGGGGTCAAGAGACCCAGTACTTC	CASSSGGLRGGQETQYF
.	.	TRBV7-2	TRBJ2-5	TGTGCCAGCAGCCCAGGTTGGGTCCAGGAGACCCAGTACTTC	CASSPGWVQETQYF